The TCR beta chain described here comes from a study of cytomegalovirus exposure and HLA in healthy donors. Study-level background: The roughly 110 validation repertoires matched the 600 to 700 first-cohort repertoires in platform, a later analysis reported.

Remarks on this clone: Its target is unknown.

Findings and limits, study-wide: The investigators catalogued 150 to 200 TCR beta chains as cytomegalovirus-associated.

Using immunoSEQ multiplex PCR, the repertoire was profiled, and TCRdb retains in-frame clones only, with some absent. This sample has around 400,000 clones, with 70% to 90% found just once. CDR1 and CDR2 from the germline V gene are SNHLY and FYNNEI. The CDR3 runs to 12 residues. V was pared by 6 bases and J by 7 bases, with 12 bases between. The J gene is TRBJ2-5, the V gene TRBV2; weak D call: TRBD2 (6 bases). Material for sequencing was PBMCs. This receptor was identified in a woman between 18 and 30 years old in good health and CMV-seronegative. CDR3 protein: CASRSPEGTQYF. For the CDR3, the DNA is TGTGCCAGCAGGTCACCGGAGGGGACCCAGTACTTC. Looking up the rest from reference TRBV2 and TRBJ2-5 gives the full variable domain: EPEVTQTPSHQVTQMGQEVILRCVPISNHLYFYWYRQILGQKVEFLVSFYNNEISEKSEIFDDQFSVERPDGSNFTLKIRSTKLEDSAMYFCASRSPEGTQYFGPGTRLLVL.